These 14 T cell receptor beta chains were sequenced from one sample in a study of T cells expressing NK-cell markers. Following a re-call of the 5' RACE reads, TCRdb has one entry per CDR3 protein and lacks DNA. The table for this sample gives more than 400,000 distinct CDR3 sequences. The sample was blood T cells: a sorted CD56 or NKG2C T cell subset, CD4+ or CD8+ T cells, or bulk PBMC T cells (not recorded which). Receptors were obtained from a woman between 18 and 70 years old in good health.

This chain connects TRBV7-8 to TRBJ1-2. The CDR3 loop spans 17 amino acids. The germline CDR1 and CDR2 sequences are SGHVS and FQNEAQ. The CDR3 loop reads CASSQVVGHLSIDGYTF.

The chain couples TRBV12-3 or TRBV12-4 to TRBJ2-1. This CDR3 comprises 16 residues. This CDR3 reads CASSSITGNPYNEQFF.

The chain is built from TRBV7-6 and TRBJ2-1; the D call of TRBD2 rests on TCRdb alone, since no DNA is present to check it. The CDR3 is 13 residues long. Germline CDR1 and CDR2: SGHVS and FNYEAQ. This chain's CDR3 is CASTGLARDEQFF.

The chain recombines TRBV2 with TRBJ2-5; TCRdb's D call of TRBD2 is untestable without DNA. Germline CDR1 reads SNHLY; CDR2 reads FYNNEI. The CDR3 length is 17 residues. Here the CDR3 reads CASSGGLAGARVETQYF.

The V call is TRBV4-2, the J call TRBJ2-7; TCRdb proposes TRBD2, but this gene call is untestable without DNA. Germline assignment: CDR1 LGHNA and CDR2 YNFKEQ. The CDR3 length is 17 residues. The CDR3 sequence is CASSQPHGTSGHYEQYF.

J is TRBJ2-1 and V is TRBV29-1; with no DNA, the TCRdb D assignment of TRBD2 cannot be verified. This CDR3 region has 13 residues. The germline V gene has CDR1 SQVTM and CDR2 ANQGSEA. The CDR3 sequence is CSVEGLPYNEQFF.

The gene calls are TRBV28 and TRBJ2-5; there is no DNA to check the TCRdb D call of TRBD2. Looked up from germline, CDR1 is MDHEN and CDR2 is SYDVKM. There are 16 residues in the CDR3. The CDR3 loop reads CASSPGRALGVETQYF.

This chain joins TRBV27 and TRBJ2-5; TCRdb lists TRBD2, though no DNA is available to test this call. The CDR3 spans 14 residues. Germline values: CDR1 MNHEY, CDR2 SMNVEV (reference sequence). CDR3: CASNSAGPGETQYF.

V usage is TRBV7-9 and J usage is TRBJ1-4. Germline CDR1 and CDR2: SEHNR and FQNEAQ (reference sequence). The CDR3 is 15 amino acids. This chain's CDR3 is CASTEAGGGNEKLFF. Complete variable domain (other parts from reference TRBV7-9 and TRBJ1-4): DTGVSQNPRHKITKRGQNVTFRCDPISEHNRLYWYRQTLGQGPEFLTYFQNEAQLEKSRLLSDRFSAERPKGSFSTLEIQRTEQGDSAMYLCASTEAGGGNEKLFFGSGTQLSVL.

This chain connects TRBV20-1 to TRBJ2-5; TCRdb's D gene call, TRBD2, goes unchecked for lack of DNA. CDR3 size: 11 residues. Per germline, CDR1 DFQATT and CDR2 SNEGSKA (reference sequence). CDR3: CSGLARETQYF.

The chain recombines TRBV18 with TRBJ2-5. The CDR3 totals 13 residues. CDR1 is KGHSH, CDR2 LQKENI, per germline. The CDR3 protein is CASSPSGVETQYF.

This chain joins TRBV29-1 and TRBJ2-3; TCRdb calls TRBD2, which cannot be checked without DNA. The CDR3 is made up of 14 amino acids. CDR1 SQVTM and CDR2 ANQGSEA come from the germline V gene. CDR3 loop: CSVEGGRVTDTQYF.

The chain combines TRBV11-3 with TRBJ2-1; absent DNA, TCRdb's TRBD2 call cannot be checked. Germline V lookup: CDR1 SGHNT, CDR2 YENEEA. CDR3 size: 15 residues. The CDR3 sequence is CASSTRTSGGNEQFF. Looking up the rest from reference TRBV11-3 and TRBJ2-1 gives the full variable domain: EAGVVQSPRYKIIEKKQPVAFWCNPISGHNTLYWYLQNLGQGPELLIRYENEEAVDDSQLPKDRFSAERLKGVDSTLKIQPAELGDSAVYLCASSTRTSGGNEQFFGPGTRLTVL.

The chain uses TRBV6-5 and TRBJ1-6; TCRdb reports TRBD1, a call that lacks DNA to check it against. Germline V gene data show CDR1 as MNHEY and CDR2 as SVGAGI. This CDR3 is built from 12 residues. The CDR3 loop is CASKRGNSPLHF.